This note documents a single T cell receptor beta chain sequence. Its matching antigen is unknown. Libraries were prepared by immunoSEQ multiplex PCR; TCRdb keeps only in-frame clonotypes and omits some of them. This table has about 130,000 clones, roughly 90% appearing once. In germline, CDR1 is MNHNY, CDR2 SVGAGI (reference sequence). V dropped 5 bases and J dropped 8 bases, with 22 bases sitting between them. This CDR3 is 15 amino acids long. The data were taken from a study of T cell responses to AZD1222 COVID-19 vaccine. Study-wide results and caveats: A rise in Spike-specific TCR breadth and depth followed two AZD1222 doses. Donors were largely white British and mainly female; clonal diversity was possibly underestimated.

This TCR was recovered from an adult who received the AZD1222 COVID-19 vaccine. The chain is built from TRBV6-6 and TRBJ2-7; perhaps D is TRBD1 or TRBD2 (5 bases each). Sequenced here: peripheral blood, sampled 28 days after the second AZD1222 dose. CDR3 loop: CASSPVNGGEGKQYF. CDR3 DNA: TGTGCCAGCAGTCCCGTAAATGGGGGAGAGGGGAAGCAGTACTTC.